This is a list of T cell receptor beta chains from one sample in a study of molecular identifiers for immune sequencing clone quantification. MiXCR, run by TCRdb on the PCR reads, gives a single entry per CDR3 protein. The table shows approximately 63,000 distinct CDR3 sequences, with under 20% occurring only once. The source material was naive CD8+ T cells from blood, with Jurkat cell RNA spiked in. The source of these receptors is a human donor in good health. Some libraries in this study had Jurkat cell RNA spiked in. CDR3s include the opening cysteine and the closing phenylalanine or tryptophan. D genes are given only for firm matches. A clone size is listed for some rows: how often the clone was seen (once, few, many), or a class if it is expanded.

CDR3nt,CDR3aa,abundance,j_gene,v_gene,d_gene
TGTGCCAGCACGAAAGAGCTGACAGGGCCCGGGGAGACCCAGTACTTC,CASTKELTGPGETQYF,many,TRBJ2-5,TRBV6-7,TRBD1
TGTGCCAGCGAAGTTATCGGGGGGGATACGCAGTATTTT,CASEVIGGDTQYF,.,TRBJ2-3,TRBV28,TRBD2
TGTGCCAGCAGTTTGAGTTACAATCAGCCCCAGCATTTT,CASSLSYNQPQHF,.,TRBJ1-5,TRBV27,.
TGTGCCAGCAGCTTGTACCCGGACACCCGGTGGGGCTACACCTTC,CASSLYPDTRWGYTF,many,TRBJ1-2,TRBV11-2,.
TGTGCCTGGAGTTGGGGGAACACCGGGGAGCTGTTTTTT,CAWSWGNTGELFF,many,TRBJ2-2,TRBV30,.
TGTGCCAGCAGCCGTCCGTTGTCAGATACGCAGTATTTT,CASSRPLSDTQYF,.,TRBJ2-3,TRBV28,.
TGTGCCAGCGGCCCCGGGAGGGGGTACACTGAAGCTTTCTTT,CASGPGRGYTEAFF,.,TRBJ1-1,TRBV28,.
TGTGCAAAGTCTAAGGGCCCCTGCTGCACAGATACGCAGTATTTT,CAKSKGPCCTDTQYF,.,TRBJ2-3,TRBV12-2,.
TGTGCCAGCAGTTTATCCTATGAGACGCCAGGGATTGCAGATACGCAGTATTTT,CASSLSYETPGIADTQYF,many,TRBJ2-3,TRBV28,.
TGTGCCAGCAGCGTCACCACAAACCAATACGAGCAGTACTTC,CASSVTTNQYEQYF,many,TRBJ2-7,TRBV9,.
TGTGCCAGTAGTCCCGGGACAGGGGTGTTCGAGCAGTACTTC,CASSPGTGVFEQYF,few,TRBJ2-7,TRBV19,TRBD1
TGTGCCAGCAGCCCCCCTAGCGCCGACGAGCAGTACTTC,CASSPPSADEQYF,many,TRBJ2-7,TRBV7-6,.
TGTGCCAGCAGCTTAGCGCAGGAGGGGGCAGGATCCTACGAGCAGTACTTC,CASSLAQEGAGSYEQYF,once,TRBJ2-7,TRBV7-2,.
TGTGCCAGCAGTCCGAGCGGGAGTAATTTCTACGAGCAGTACTTC,CASSPSGSNFYEQYF,many,TRBJ2-7,TRBV27,TRBD2
TGTGCCAGCAGCCCTGCACCGGTGAAGGGAGTCAATGAGCAGTTCTTC,CASSPAPVKGVNEQFF,many,TRBJ2-1,TRBV11-3,.
TGCAGTGCTAGATGGCAGGGCTACGAGCAGTACTTC,CSARWQGYEQYF,many,TRBJ2-7,TRBV20-1,.
TGTGCCAGCAGTTTACTCTGGGGGGGGGCCCCCTACGAGCAGTACTTC,CASSLLWGGAPYEQYF,many,TRBJ2-7,TRBV27,.
TGTGCCAGTAGTATTGAGGCGCGGGTAGAGCCCTACAATGAGCAGTTCTTC,CASSIEARVEPYNEQFF,.,TRBJ2-1,TRBV19,.
TGTGCCATCAGTGATAGACAGACGAACACCGGGGAGCTGTTTTTT,CAISDRQTNTGELFF,many,TRBJ2-2,TRBV10-3,.
TGTGCCAGCAGCCCGATCCTTGGGGTCCCACAAGAGACCCAGTACTTC,CASSPILGVPQETQYF,many,TRBJ2-5,TRBV7-9,.
TGTGCCAGCAGTTGGGGGCTAGCGCAAACAGATACGCAGTATTTT,CASSWGLAQTDTQYF,many,TRBJ2-3,TRBV27,.
TGTGCCAGCAGGAAAGGGGGAGTTCGAGCCAAAAACATTCAGTACTTC,CASRKGGVRAKNIQYF,many,TRBJ2-4,TRBV6-1,.
TGTGCCAGCAGCAACGACAGGGGGCTAAGGTTTGGCTACACCTTC,CASSNDRGLRFGYTF,few,TRBJ1-2,TRBV7-9,TRBD1
TGTGCCAGCTACTCGACCCGGGACAGAAGCACAGATACGCAGTATTTT,CASYSTRDRSTDTQYF,many,TRBJ2-3,TRBV28,TRBD1
TGTGCCAGCAGCTTGTATAATTCCGGCTACACCTTC,CASSLYNSGYTF,many,TRBJ1-2,TRBV5-6,.
TGTGCCAGCAGCCAAGATGGGACTAGCGGGAACTCCTACGAGCAGTACTTC,CASSQDGTSGNSYEQYF,many,TRBJ2-7,TRBV4-2,TRBD2
TGTGCCAGCAGTTTAGGGGGGCGGTATACCGGGGAGCTGTTTTTT,CASSLGGRYTGELFF,few,TRBJ2-2,TRBV2,.
TGCGCCAGCAGTTACCAGGGTAGCGCCGGGGAGCTGTTTTTT,CASSYQGSAGELFF,many,TRBJ2-2,TRBV4-1,.
TGCAGCGCGAAACTACTAGCGGGGAACTACAATGAGCAGTTCTTC,CSAKLLAGNYNEQFF,few,TRBJ2-1,TRBV29-1,TRBD2
TGTGCCAGCAGCTTCGTAGGAGCGAAATCGGACTTC,CASSFVGAKSDF,.,TRBJ2-5,TRBV5-6,.
TGTGCCAGCAGTTTTCCCTCTATCTACTCCTACAATGAGCAGTTCTTC,CASSFPSIYSYNEQFF,.,TRBJ2-1,TRBV28,.
TGTGCCAGCACTTCGACTAGCGGGGAATCCTACGAGCAGTACTTC,CASTSTSGESYEQYF,many,TRBJ2-7,TRBV27,TRBD2
TGTGCCAGCAGCCTCCGGACTTCGAGTACAGATACGCAGTATTTT,CASSLRTSSTDTQYF,few,TRBJ2-3,TRBV14,.
TGTGCCAGCAGCGCCACAGGGATCCACGAGCAGCACTTC,CASSATGIHEQHF,.,TRBJ2-7,TRBV7-9,.
TGTGCCGGGGGACAGGGAATATCCTACGAGCAGTACTTC,CAGGQGISYEQYF,few,TRBJ2-7,TRBV6-6,TRBD1
TGTGCCAGCAGCCAAGACTTCGGCCCCTACGAGCAGTACTTC,CASSQDFGPYEQYF,few,TRBJ2-7,TRBV3-1,.
TGCGCCACGTCAAGTGTCGGTGTCGTGATTCAAGAGACCCAGTACTTC,CATSSVGVVIQETQYF,many,TRBJ2-5,TRBV4-1,.
TGTGCCAGCAGCTTCTGGCAGGGGGGTACTGAAGCTTTCTTT,CASSFWQGGTEAFF,many,TRBJ1-1,TRBV7-6,TRBD1
TGTGCCACCAGTGGAACTAGCGAACGACCGGATAGCTCCTACAATGAGCAGTTCTTC,CATSGTSERPDSSYNEQFF,many,TRBJ2-1,TRBV24-1,TRBD2
TGTGCCGGCAGTTTATCGCCGGCAACTCTAGCCAAAAACATTCAGTACTTC,CAGSLSPATLAKNIQYF,.,TRBJ2-4,TRBV28,.
TGTGCCAGCGGTGAATGGGCGGGAGAGGGCACAGATACGCAGTATTTT,CASGEWAGEGTDTQYF,.,TRBJ2-3,TRBV6-1,TRBD2
TGTGCCAGTAGTATCTCGGTGCTTGGCTTACTAAACACTGAAGCTTTCTTT,CASSISVLGLLNTEAFF,many,TRBJ1-1,TRBV19,.
TGTGCCTGCAGGGACAGGGACGTGATTGGGGAGCTGTTTTTT,CACRDRDVIGELFF,many,TRBJ2-2,TRBV30,TRBD1
TGTGCCAGCAGCCCGGGACAGTCATACGAGCAGTACTTC,CASSPGQSYEQYF,many,TRBJ2-7,TRBV7-9,TRBD1
TGTGCCAGCGGTAAAGGGCCCTATTCCGGAAACACTGAAGCTTTCTTT,CASGKGPYSGNTEAFF,few,TRBJ1-1,TRBV27,.
TGTGCCAGCAGTGTAGGGGACGAGCAGTACTTC,CASSVGDEQYF,many,TRBJ2-7,TRBV25-1,.
TGCAGTGCTAGAGATTACGAGGCTAGCAATGAGCAGTTCTTC,CSARDYEASNEQFF,few,TRBJ2-1,TRBV20-1,.
TGCGCCAGCAGCTTGGCCATAGCGGCCGGAGGCTCCTACAATGAGCAGTTCTTC,CASSLAIAAGGSYNEQFF,many,TRBJ2-1,TRBV5-1,.
TGTGCCAGCACCCCCTGGGCAGAGCTAAACACCATATATTTT,CASTPWAELNTIYF,many,TRBJ1-3,TRBV7-9,.
TGTGCCTGGAGTCTAGCTGTTGAGCAGTTCTTC,CAWSLAVEQFF,many,TRBJ2-1,TRBV30,.
TGCGCCAGCAGCTTGGCCCAAATAGAAAACATTCAGTACTTC,CASSLAQIENIQYF,many,TRBJ2-4,TRBV5-1,.
TGTGCCAACAGCTTAGGAGGGACCGGCTACAATGAGCAGTTCTTC,CANSLGGTGYNEQFF,.,TRBJ2-1,TRBV7-9,.
TGTGCCAGCAGCTCGGAGTCCGTCGGGCCCTCCTACGAGCAGTACTTC,CASSSESVGPSYEQYF,many,TRBJ2-7,TRBV7-9,.